The next 19 T cell receptor beta chains were all read from a single sample in a study of blood T cell dynamics during melanoma immunotherapy. Time point of the sample: pre-treatment baseline. TCRdb keeps only in-frame clones here, not all; method: immunoSEQ multiplex PCR. The data show almost 200 clones, with about 88% seen just once and 6.5% to 9.5% held by the top ten. The specimen was naive CD8+ T cells from blood, collected from a patient treated with checkpoint blockade. The source of these receptors is a human donor with melanoma.

This clone was detected only once. This chain uses TRBV4-1 with TRBJ1-2, with a weak D call TRBD1 (5 bases). CDR1 is MGHRA, CDR2 YSYEKL, per germline. The CDR3 runs to 15 residues. V was shortened by 3 bases and J by 1 base, with 12 bases between the two germline ends. The CDR3 is CASSHPGGGNYGYTF. CDR3 coding DNA: TGCGCCAGCAGCCATCCCGGGGGGGGTAACTATGGCTACACCTTC.

V is TRBV9 and J is TRBJ1-1, with a tentative D call TRBD1 (5 bases). The ends were cut back, 0 bases at V and 8 bases at J, with 8 bases in the middle. This CDR3 has 12 amino acids. Germline CDR1 and CDR2: SGDLS and YYNGEE. This chain's CDR3 is CASSVGQSEAFF. The CDR3, as DNA: TGTGCCAGCAGCGTAGGACAGTCCGAAGCTTTCTTT.

This chain uses TRBV7-6 with TRBJ1-5; D is possibly TRBD1 (5 bases). Trimming shortened V by 2 bases and J by 5 bases, and 7 bases separated the two germline ends. The CDR3 is 13 amino acids. The germline V gene encodes CDR1 SGHVS and CDR2 FNYEAQ. CDR3: CASSLKGHQPQHF. CDR3 nucleotides: TGTGCCAGCAGCTTAAAGGGGCATCAGCCCCAGCATTTT.

The rearrangement links TRBV7-7 to TRBJ2-2; D uncertain. The CDR3 contains 12 residues. Trimming cost V 3 bases and J 6 bases, with 5 bases left between them. Germline V CDR1 and CDR2: SSHAT, FNYEAQ (reference sequence). The CDR3 loop is CASSFSAGELFF. The CDR3 nucleotides read TGTGCCAGCAGCTTCTCGGCCGGGGAGCTGTTTTTT.

The chain combines TRBV12-2 with TRBJ1-1; TRBD1, the D gene given by the table, was not confirmed from the DNA. TRBV12-2 counts as a pseudogene. The CDR3 runs 15 residues. The CDR3 protein is CASRPLIRQNTEAFF. In nucleotides, the CDR3 is TGTGCAAGTCGCCCTTTAATCCGACAGAACACTGAAGCTTTCTTT.

This chain joins TRBV9 and TRBJ1-1; D uncertain. CDR3 length equals 13 residues. Germline loops: CDR1 SGDLS, CDR2 YYNGEE. Trimming left V 3 bases short and J 1 base short, with 7 bases between. The chain's CDR3 is CASSAFWNTEAFF. The CDR3 bases are TGTGCCAGCAGCGCCTTTTGGAACACTGAAGCTTTCTTT.

The chain is built from TRBV27 and TRBJ1-1, with D hard to call. CDR3 length equals 14 residues. Germline V gene lookup returns CDR1 MNHEY and CDR2 SMNVEV (reference sequence). With 2 bases removed from V and 4 bases from J, the gap between germline ends came to 11 bases. Written as DNA, the CDR3 is TGTGCCAGCAGTTTAGTAGGGTATGGCACTGAAGCTTTCTTT. As protein: CASSLVGYGTEAFF.

V gene TRBV5-3 combines with J gene TRBJ2-3; D is possibly TRBD1 or TRBD2 (6 bases each). TRBV5-3 is an open reading frame, and its role is uncertain. V gave up 8 bases and J gave up 10 bases, with 14 bases separating them. CDR3 length: 11 residues. DNA of the CDR3: TGTGCCAGCGGAGGGGGTAAAGCGCAGTATTTT. Translation gives CASGGGKAQYF.

The chain joins TRBV18 to TRBJ2-3; TRBD1 matches 10 bases. Germline CDR1 KGHSH, CDR2 LQKENI. The CDR3 is 14 amino acids. The V gene end was trimmed by 3 bases and the J gene end by 6 bases; junction bases not matched to a gene: 3. Here the CDR3 DNA reads TGTGCCAGCTCACCGACAGGGGGCAGGGATACGCAGTATTTT. This gives the protein CASSPTGGRDTQYF.

The J gene is TRBJ2-7, the V gene TRBV11-2; D ambiguous. This CDR3 spans 12 amino acids. V dropped 2 bases and J dropped 5 bases, with 7 bases sitting between them. Germline V CDR1 and CDR2: SGHAT, FQNNGV. The CDR3 DNA sequence: TGTGCCAGCAGCTTATGGCAGCACGAGCAGTACTTC. It translates to CASSLWQHEQYF. Full variable domain (missing parts from reference TRBV11-2 and TRBJ2-7): EAGVAQSPRYKIIEKRQSVAFWCNPISGHATLYWYQQILGQGPKLLIQFQNNGVVDDSQLPKDRFSAERLKGVDSTLKIQPAKLEDSAVYLCASSLWQHEQYFGPGTRLTVT.

V and J are TRBV11-1 and TRBJ2-5; D is unclear. The DNA end favors TRBJ2-7, so the J call may be wrong. Germline V gene sequence: CDR1 SGHAT, CDR2 FQDESV (reference sequence). The CDR3 has 15 residues. The CDR3 loop is CASSPSSGAYYEQYF. The CDR3, as DNA: TGTGCCAGCAGCCCATCCTCGGGTGCCTACTACGAGCAGTACTTC.

V is TRBV27 and J is TRBJ1-5; no clear D. CDR3 size: 15 residues. V was shortened by 5 bases and J by 6 bases, with 17 bases between the two germline ends. Germline V lookup: CDR1 MNHEY, CDR2 SMNVEV (reference sequence). The CDR3 here is CASSPTSQGSQPQHF. The CDR3 region has the DNA TGTGCCAGCAGTCCAACATCCCAAGGGAGTCAGCCCCAGCATTTT.

The chain carries TRBV2 and TRBJ2-1; the D gene is possibly TRBD1 (6 bases). The CDR3 contains 13 residues. V shed 6 bases and J shed 4 bases, with 10 bases lying between them. The germline V gene has CDR1 SNHLY and CDR2 FYNNEI. The CDR3 nucleotides are TGTGCCAGCAGCACAACAGGGTACAATGAGCAGTTCTTC. Translating gives CASSTTGYNEQFF.

This sequence joins TRBV4-3 and TRBJ2-7; perhaps D is TRBD1 or TRBD2 (5 bases each). V was pared by 2 bases and J by 5 bases, with 19 bases between. CDR1 is LGHNA and CDR2 is YSLEER in the germline V gene. CDR3 length: 16 amino acids. CDR3 DNA: TGCGCCAGCAGCCAATTCTACCGGGACCAAGACGACGAGCAGTACTTC. As protein: CASSQFYRDQDDEQYF.

The chain links TRBV2 to TRBJ2-3; D possibly uses TRBD1 or TRBD2 (5 bases each). The length of the CDR3 is 13 residues. Germline CDR1 reads SNHLY; CDR2 reads FYNNEI. V was trimmed by 7 bases and J by 1 base, leaving 9 bases between them. This CDR3 is CASTGPRTDTQYF. In nucleotides, the CDR3 is TGTGCCAGCACGGGACCTCGCACAGATACGCAGTATTTT.

The V and J genes are TRBV2 and TRBJ2-1, with 9 bases aligning to TRBD1. Losses at the gene ends were 1 base for V and 4 bases for J; bases not matched to a gene: 2. Germline values: CDR1 SNHLY, CDR2 FYNNEI. This CDR3 has 15 residues. The CDR3 spells CASSEVGQGYNEQFF. CDR3 coding DNA: TGTGCCAGCAGTGAAGTGGGACAGGGTTACAATGAGCAGTTCTTC.

CDR3 in DNA: TGTGCCAGCAGTCCGGGACAGACCACCTACGAGCAGTACTTC. It is translated as CASSPGQTTYEQYF. The chain has TRBV27 and TRBJ2-5; 7 bases are shared with TRBD1. TRBJ2-7 explains the end of the DNA better; the J call may be wrong. The CDR3 is 14 amino acids. Germline loops: CDR1 MNHEY, CDR2 SMNVEV (reference sequence).

The chain joins TRBV7-9 to TRBJ2-7; D not certain. The V and J ends lost 1 base and 0 bases respectively, with 13 bases between them. Germline CDR1 SEHNR, CDR2 FQNEAQ (reference sequence). The CDR3 is 16 amino acids. CDR3 nucleotide sequence: TGTGCCAGCAGCTTAGTCGGTGGAACCCTCTCCTACGAGCAGTACTTC. Its translation: CASSLVGGTLSYEQYF. The whole variable domain, remainder taken from reference TRBV7-9 and TRBJ2-7, is DTGVSQNPRHKITKRGQNVTFRCDPISEHNRLYWYRQTLGQGPEFLTYFQNEAQLEKSRLLSDRFSAERPKGSFSTLEIQRTEQGDSAMYLCASSLVGGTLSYEQYFGPGTRLTVT.

This chain links TRBV14 with TRBJ2-7; 9 bases fit TRBD2. The trim removed 1 base at V and 5 bases at J, leaving 3 bases unmatched. The germline V gene has CDR1 SGHDN and CDR2 FVKESK. This CDR3 is built from 14 residues. The chain's CDR3 is CASSQVAGADEQYF. The CDR3 coding sequence is TGTGCCAGCAGCCAAGTAGCGGGAGCTGACGAGCAGTACTTC.